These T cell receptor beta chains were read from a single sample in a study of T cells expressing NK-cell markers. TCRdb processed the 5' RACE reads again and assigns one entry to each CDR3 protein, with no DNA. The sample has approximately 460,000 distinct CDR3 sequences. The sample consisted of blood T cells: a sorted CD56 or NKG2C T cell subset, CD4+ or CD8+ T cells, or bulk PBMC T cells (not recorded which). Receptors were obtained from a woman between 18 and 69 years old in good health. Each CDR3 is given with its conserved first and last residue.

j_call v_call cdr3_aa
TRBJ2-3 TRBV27 CASSYLGGVDTQYF
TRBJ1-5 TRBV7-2 CASSLSADQPQHF
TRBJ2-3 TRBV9 CASSTGLASADTQYF
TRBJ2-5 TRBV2 CASMRTRAETQYF
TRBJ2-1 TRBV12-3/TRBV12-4 CASSLRLGLGDSRTYNEQFF
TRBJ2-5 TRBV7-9 CASTSRLPAQETQYF
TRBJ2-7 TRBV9 CASSAGMTTGTFYEQYF
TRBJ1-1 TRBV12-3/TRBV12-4 CASSTGGTGRIEAFF
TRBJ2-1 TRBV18 CASSPSASYNEQFF
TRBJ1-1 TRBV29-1 CSVEHRGFTEAFF
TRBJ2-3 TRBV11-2 CASSPPPGPREGPDTQYF
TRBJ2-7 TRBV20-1 CSASTSGRGDEQYF
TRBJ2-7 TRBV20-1 CSARAPGARDEQYF
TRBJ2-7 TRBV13 CASSLGRGGEQYF
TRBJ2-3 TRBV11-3 CASSRGAPTDTQYF
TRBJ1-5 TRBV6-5 CASSSFHSGSNQPQHF
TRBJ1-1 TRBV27 CASSSSPNTEAFF
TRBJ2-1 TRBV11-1 CASSLEAIRDATYNEQFF
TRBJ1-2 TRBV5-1 CASSFAGAGYTF
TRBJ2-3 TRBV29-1 CSVGLGTDTQYF
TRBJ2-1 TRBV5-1 CASSLASNNEQFF
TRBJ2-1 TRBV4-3 CASSQEGQGYNEQFF
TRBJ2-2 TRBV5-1 CASSVGPAVGGELFF
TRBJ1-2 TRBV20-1 CSASSIDRDGYTF
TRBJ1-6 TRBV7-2 CASSFRQDHNSPLHF
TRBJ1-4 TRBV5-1 CASSSRDANEKLFF
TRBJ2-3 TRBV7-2 CASSRPTGSTDTQYF